This paragraph reports one T cell receptor (beta chain). Its antigen is unidentified. This record belongs to a study of persistence of HIV-infected CD4 T cells. Background on the study: CD4+ T cells responding to CMV or HIV-1 Gag were isolated.

This was the immunoSEQ version 4 assay in survey mode. Profiled with immunoSEQ multiplex PCR; TCRdb holds only in-frame clones, not every one. There are about 40,000 clones in the sample; approximately 87% occur only once, and around 5.9% lies in the top ten. Overlapping HIV-1 Gag 15-mer peptides at approximately 1 ug per peptide per mL were used. Memory cells lacking CD40L and CD69 with high CD45RO were sorted. Adults with HIV-1 started suppressive ART while chronically infected. Study results and limitations: TCRbeta richness was lower in CMV- and Gag-responding cells than in anti-CD3/anti-CD28-responding cells.

There are 12 residues in the CDR3. V shed 5 bases, J shed 6 bases, and the junction held 3 bases outside the gene matches. The germline gives CDR1 MDHEN, CDR2 SYDVKM. Material: cultured CD4+ T cells from PBMCs, obtained from a patient who received antiretroviral therapy. This receptor was identified in an adult with HIV. The donor label of this sample is uncertain. The V call is TRBV28, the J call TRBJ1-2, with 7 bases fitting TRBD1. CDR3 in DNA: TGTGCCAGCAGTGACAGGGTGGATGGCTACACCTTC. Residues: CASSDRVDGYTF.